The 29 T cell receptor beta chains in this list originate from one sample, sequenced in a study of blood T cell repertoires in COVID-19. Generated by immunoSEQ multiplex PCR, the TCRdb table keeps only in-frame clones and is missing some. The data show 210,000 or so clones, with roughly 86% seen just once and about 12% held by the top ten. Material for sequencing was peripheral blood. Source of these receptors: a woman aged 40 to 49 with acute or convalescent COVID-19.

A few counts support this clone. This chain joins TRBV7-2 and TRBJ1-5; D might be TRBD1 (5 bases). The CDR3 totals 15 residues. Germline CDR1 is SGHTA and CDR2 is FQGNSA. The V end was cut by 5 bases, the J end by 2 bases, with 13 bases between. The CDR3 nucleotides are TGTGCCAGCAGCGGGGGGGGATTGGGCAATCAGCCCCAGCATTTT. This codes for CASSGGGLGNQPQHF.

V gene TRBV9 combines with J gene TRBJ1-2, with TRBD1 matching over 10 bases. With 0 bases clipped from V and 2 bases from J, the junction kept 4 bases outside the gene matches. CDR1 and CDR2 from the germline V gene are SGDLS and YYNGEE. The CDR3 contains 16 residues. The CDR3 DNA reads TGTGCCAGCAGCGTAGCTGGGGACAGGGGCAACTATGGCTACACCTTC. Residues: CASSVAGDRGNYGYTF.

The chain has TRBV7-2 and TRBJ2-7, with a possible D match to TRBD1 (5 bases). The CDR3 runs 14 residues. Germline CDR1 and CDR2: SGHTA and FQGNSA. With 3 bases removed from V and 1 base from J, the gap between germline ends came to 10 bases. The CDR3: CASSFNRNSYEQYF. Here the CDR3 DNA reads TGTGCCAGCAGCTTCAACAGGAATTCCTACGAGCAGTACTTC.

This chain links TRBV29-1 with TRBJ2-3; 10 positions match TRBD2. The V gene's germline CDR1 is SQVTM and CDR2 ANQGSEA. The trim removed 4 bases at V and 0 bases at J, leaving 7 bases unmatched. This CDR3 has 16 residues. DNA of the CDR3: TGCAGCGTTGGGAGGCTAGCGGGAGCTAGCACAGATACGCAGTATTTT. Translation gives CSVGRLAGASTDTQYF.

The chain is built from TRBV27 and TRBJ2-7, with a weak D call TRBD2 (5 bases). The CDR3 extends over 13 amino acids. Germline assignment: CDR1 MNHEY and CDR2 SMNVEV (reference sequence). With 3 bases removed from V and 7 bases from J, the gap between germline ends came to 13 bases. DNA for the CDR3: TGTGCCAGCAGTTTCGGTACCGGGGTTGAGCAGTACTTC. This sequence encodes CASSFGTGVEQYF.

The chain has TRBV27 and TRBJ1-2; D perhaps matches TRBD1 (5 bases). Trimming took off 4 bases at V and 4 bases at J, with 10 bases between the two ends. The length of the CDR3 is 13 residues. Germline V CDR1 and CDR2: MNHEY, SMNVEV (reference sequence). The CDR3 loop reads CASSSGVAYGYTF. The CDR3 coding sequence is TGTGCCAGCAGTTCGGGGGTAGCCTATGGCTACACCTTC.

The table lists this clone with a few counts. The chain recombines TRBV4-3 with TRBJ2-7; D gene uncertain. This CDR3 comprises 14 residues. V dropped 0 bases and J dropped 1 base, with 7 bases sitting between them. Germline V gene lookup returns CDR1 LGHNA and CDR2 YSLEER. CDR3 DNA sequence: TGCGCCAGCAGCCAAGAACAGATTTCCTACGAGCAGTACTTC. Residues: CASSQEQISYEQYF.

The chain joins TRBV2 to TRBJ1-3; weak D call: TRBD1 (5 bases). This CDR3 region has 15 residues. The germline V gene has CDR1 SNHLY and CDR2 FYNNEI. V was pared by 4 bases and J by 0 bases, with 10 bases between. Here the CDR3 reads CASSADSPSGNTIYF. The CDR3 bases are TGTGCCAGCAGTGCCGACAGCCCCTCTGGAAACACCATATATTTT.

The chain is built from TRBV6-1 and TRBJ2-5; D is uncertain. Germline-derived CDR1 and CDR2 are MNHNS and SASEGT. The CDR3 is made up of 13 amino acids. V was clipped by 2 bases and J by 5 bases, with 9 bases between them. The DNA of the CDR3 is TGTGCCAGCAGTGAACTAGTCGGGGAGACCCAGTACTTC. Its translation: CASSELVGETQYF.

This chain joins TRBV27 and TRBJ2-3, with D uncertain. Germline V gene data show CDR1 as MNHEY and CDR2 as SMNVEV (reference sequence). The V end lost 5 bases, the J end lost 0 bases, and 15 bases lay between the germline ends. The CDR3 spans 16 residues. The CDR3 nucleotides read TGTGCCAGCAGTACTACCCTCCACGCTAGCACAGATACGCAGTATTTT. Translation gives CASSTTLHASTDTQYF.

The V call is TRBV5-1, the J call TRBJ2-7; 8 positions match TRBD1. V was pared by 3 bases and J by 3 bases, with 8 bases of the junction left unmatched. The CDR3 contains 15 residues. Germline CDR1 is SGHRS and CDR2 is YFSETQ. This CDR3 is CASSWTGQANYEQYF. The CDR3 DNA reads as TGCGCCAGCAGCTGGACGGGACAGGCTAACTACGAGCAGTACTTC.

V is TRBV2 and J is TRBJ2-4; 8 bases line up with TRBD1. The CDR3 spans 14 residues. V gave up 6 bases and J gave up 4 bases; unmatched junction bases: 5. In germline, CDR1 is SNHLY, CDR2 FYNNEI. This CDR3 is CASRAGQEKNIQYF. CDR3 DNA: TGTGCCAGCAGGGCGGGACAGGAAAAAAACATTCAGTACTTC.

The chain has TRBV12-3 or TRBV12-4 and TRBJ1-1; D gene ambiguous. There are 13 residues in the CDR3. V was cut by 3 bases and J by 8 bases, with 13 bases left in between. In DNA, the CDR3 is TGTGCCAGCAGTTTTTTGTGGGGAGGGGAAGCTTTCTTT. Amino acids: CASSFLWGGEAFF.

The rearrangement links TRBV9 to TRBJ1-1, with D uncertain. Germline-derived CDR1 and CDR2 are SGDLS and YYNGEE. Between the trimmed V and J ends, which lost 0 bases and 5 bases, there was a span of 8 bases. CDR3 size: 13 residues. DNA of the CDR3: TGTGCCAGCAGCGTAGCCGAGGGTACTGAAGCTTTCTTT. It translates to CASSVAEGTEAFF.

This clone came up once. J is TRBJ1-1 and V is TRBV7-9, with D maybe TRBD1 (5 bases). Trimming shortened V by 0 bases and J by 4 bases, and 18 bases separated the two germline ends. The CDR3 is 17 residues long. The V gene's germline CDR1 is SEHNR and CDR2 FQNEAQ (reference sequence). CDR3 in amino acids: CASSLAPGRIAVTEAFF. For the CDR3, the DNA is TGTGCCAGCAGCTTAGCGCCAGGGCGGATTGCGGTCACTGAAGCTTTCTTT. The full variable domain, rest sourced from reference TRBV7-9 and TRBJ1-1, is DTGVSQNPRHKITKRGQNVTFRCDPISEHNRLYWYRQTLGQGPEFLTYFQNEAQLEKSRLLSDRFSAERPKGSFSTLEIQRTEQGDSAMYLCASSLAPGRIAVTEAFFGQGTRLTVV.

CDR3 sequence (DNA): TGTGCCAGTAAGGGAGGGCAGGGACGGTTTGACGAGCAGTACTTC. It translates to CASKGGQGRFDEQYF. The V and J genes are TRBV19 and TRBJ2-7; 7 bases map to TRBD2. Germline-derived CDR1 and CDR2 are LNHDA and SQIVND (reference sequence). After removal of 7 bases from V and 5 bases from J, the junction contained 14 bases not matched to a gene. The CDR3 sequence is 15 residues long.

J is TRBJ2-7 and V is TRBV29-1; 9 bases agree with TRBD2. The CDR3 contains 15 residues. The germline gives CDR1 SQVTM, CDR2 ANQGSEA. V lost 1 base and J lost 1; bases outside the gene matches: 5. The CDR3 DNA follows: TGCAGCGTTGAAGTTTTTAGCGGGAGATCCTACGAGCAGTACTTC. Translating gives CSVEVFSGRSYEQYF.

The V gene is TRBV7-9, the J gene TRBJ2-1, with TRBD2 matching 14 bases. This CDR3 spans 15 amino acids. Trimming at V came to 3 bases and at J to 9 bases, leaving 4 bases not matched to a gene. CDR1 and CDR2 (germline): SEHNR, FQNEAQ (reference sequence). CDR3 nucleotides: TGTGCCAGCAGCTTGGAGACTAGCGGGAGGGTTGAGCAGTTCTTC. It encodes CASSLETSGRVEQFF.

This clone showed up just once. The V call is TRBV27, the J call TRBJ1-1; possibly TRBD1 for D (6 bases). The CDR3 covers 14 residues. Between the trimmed V and J ends, which lost 4 bases and 1 base, there was a span of 10 bases. Germline lookup yields CDR1 MNHEY and CDR2 SMNVEV (reference sequence). The CDR3 protein is CASSSGQRNTEAFF. As DNA, the CDR3 is TGTGCCAGCAGTTCGGGACAAAGGAACACTGAAGCTTTCTTT.

The rearrangement joins TRBV6-5 to TRBJ1-4; 8 positions match TRBD1. CDR1 MNHEY and CDR2 SVGAGI come from the germline V gene. The CDR3 loop spans 15 amino acids. V dropped 6 bases and J dropped 8; count of bases not matched to a gene: 11. The CDR3 region has the DNA TGTGCCAGCAGAAACGGGCTCACAGGGGGAGAAAAACTGTTTTTT. Amino acids: CASRNGLTGGEKLFF.

The CDR3 sequence: CASSQGQPPNYGYTF. Written as DNA, the CDR3 is TGTGCCAGCAGTCAAGGACAGCCACCTAACTATGGCTACACCTTC. This rearrangement joins TRBV28 to TRBJ1-2; tentative D call: TRBD1 (6 bases). This CDR3 has 15 amino acids. Between the trimmed V and J ends, which lost 5 bases and 0 bases, there was a span of 13 bases. Germline assignment: CDR1 MDHEN and CDR2 SYDVKM.

This sequence joins TRBV25-1 and TRBJ1-6; 7 bases agree with TRBD1. V lost 3 bases, J lost 6 bases, and 8 bases stayed unmatched. The germline CDR1 and CDR2 sequences are MGHDK and SYGVNS. This CDR3 comprises 16 residues. This CDR3 is CASSDGRQGPNSPLHF. The CDR3 DNA reads as TGTGCCAGCAGTGACGGACGACAGGGCCCTAATTCACCCCTCCACTTT.

This clone was counted once. This chain links TRBV5-1 with TRBJ2-3; 8 nucleotides match TRBD2. This CDR3 has 16 residues. With V trimmed by 4 bases and J by 4 bases, 11 bases remained unmatched. Per germline, CDR1 SGHRS and CDR2 YFSETQ. As DNA, the CDR3 is TGCGCCAGCAGCCGGGGGGGCCCGATGGGCGCAGATACGCAGTATTTT. Protein product: CASSRGGPMGADTQYF.

The chain combines TRBV11-3 with TRBJ2-2; D is possibly TRBD2 (5 bases). Germline-derived CDR1 and CDR2 are SGHNT and YENEEA. The CDR3 runs 15 residues. V lost 1 base, J lost 1 base, and 7 bases lay in between. The CDR3, as DNA: TGTGCCAGCAGCTTAGTGGCGGGGAACACCGGGGAGCTGTTTTTT. Amino acids: CASSLVAGNTGELFF.

The gene calls are TRBV23-1 and TRBJ1-2, with 8 bases aligning to TRBD1. TRBV23-1 qualifies as an ORF whose function is uncertain. Unmatched junction bases numbered 10, after V lost 3 bases and J lost 4 bases. The CDR3 runs to 16 residues. CDR3 nucleotides: TGCGCCAGCAGTCAGTTTCAGGGGGCATTCAGCTATGGCTACACCTTC. Residues: CASSQFQGAFSYGYTF.

This clone has a handful of counts. The CDR3 protein is CASSELVASSATGELFF. CDR3 DNA sequence: TGTGCCAGCAGTGAACTTGTTGCCTCAAGCGCCACCGGGGAGCTGTTTTTT. This chain uses TRBV2 with TRBJ2-2; no clear D. CDR1 and CDR2 (germline): SNHLY, FYNNEI. The CDR3 has 17 residues. Trimming removed 2 bases from V and 4 bases from J, with 17 bases in between.

This chain uses TRBV6-5 with TRBJ1-5; 7 bases line up with TRBD1. This CDR3 is 12 amino acids long. Germline loops: CDR1 MNHEY, CDR2 SVGAGI. J lost 7 bases, V lost 5 bases, and 2 bases had no gene match. Here the CDR3 reads CASSTGAQPQHF. DNA for the CDR3: TGTGCCAGCAGTACAGGGGCCCAGCCCCAGCATTTT.

The rearrangement uses TRBV5-1 and TRBJ2-3; TRBD2 aligns across 9 bases. The CDR3 runs 16 residues. The V segment lost 0 bases and the J segment 2 bases; nucleotides outside the gene matches: 4. The germline gives CDR1 SGHRS, CDR2 YFSETQ. CDR3 sequence (DNA): TGCGCCAGCAGCTTGGGAGCGGGGGGCCTCACAGATACGCAGTATTTT. Its translation is CASSLGAGGLTDTQYF.

A few counts support this clone. The chain couples TRBV9 to TRBJ2-7; no reliable D call. Germline CDR1 SGDLS, CDR2 YYNGEE. The germline V and J ends were trimmed by 3 bases and 2 bases, with 15 bases remaining between them. The CDR3 spans 15 residues. CDR3 amino acids: CASSASVSPTYEQYF. As DNA, the CDR3 is TGTGCCAGCAGCGCCAGTGTTTCCCCCACCTACGAGCAGTACTTC.